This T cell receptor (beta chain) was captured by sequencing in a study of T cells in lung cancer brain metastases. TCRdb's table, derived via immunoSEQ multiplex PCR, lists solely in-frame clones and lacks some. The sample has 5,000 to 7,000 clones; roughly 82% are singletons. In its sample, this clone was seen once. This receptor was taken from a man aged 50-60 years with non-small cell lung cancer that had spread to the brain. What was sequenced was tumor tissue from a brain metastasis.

CDR3 residues: CASSEVMSYEQYF. The CDR3 DNA is TGTGCCAGCAGTGAAGTGATGAGCTACGAGCAGTACTTC. This chain links TRBV6-1 with TRBJ2-7; D is undetermined. The CDR3 contains 13 residues. Trimming took off 1 base at V and 3 bases at J, with 7 bases between the two ends. Germline loops: CDR1 MNHNS, CDR2 SASEGT.